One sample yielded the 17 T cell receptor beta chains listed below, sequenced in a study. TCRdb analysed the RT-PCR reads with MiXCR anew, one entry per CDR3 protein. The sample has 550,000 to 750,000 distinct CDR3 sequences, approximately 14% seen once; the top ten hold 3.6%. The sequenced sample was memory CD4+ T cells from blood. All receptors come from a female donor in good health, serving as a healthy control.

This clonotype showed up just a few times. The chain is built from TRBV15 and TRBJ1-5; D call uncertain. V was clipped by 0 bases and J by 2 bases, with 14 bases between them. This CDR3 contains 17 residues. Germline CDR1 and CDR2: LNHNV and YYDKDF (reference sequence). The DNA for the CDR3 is TGTGCCACCAGCAGAGATCAGGCCCCGAGGGGCAATCAGCCCCAGCATTTT. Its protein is CATSRDQAPRGNQPQHF. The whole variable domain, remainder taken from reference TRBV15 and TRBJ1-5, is DAMVIQNPRYQVTQFGKPVTLSCSQTLNHNVMYWYQQKSSQAPKLLFHYYDKDFNNEADTPDNFQSRRPNTSFCFLDIRSPGLGDTAMYLCATSRDQAPRGNQPQHFGDGTRLSIL.

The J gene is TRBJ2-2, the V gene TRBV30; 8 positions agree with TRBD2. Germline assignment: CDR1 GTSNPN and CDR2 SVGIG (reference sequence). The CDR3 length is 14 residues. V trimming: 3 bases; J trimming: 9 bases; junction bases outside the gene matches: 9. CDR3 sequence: CAWRSISGSRELFF. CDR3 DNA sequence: TGTGCCTGGAGAAGCATCAGCGGGAGTCGGGAGCTGTTTTTT.

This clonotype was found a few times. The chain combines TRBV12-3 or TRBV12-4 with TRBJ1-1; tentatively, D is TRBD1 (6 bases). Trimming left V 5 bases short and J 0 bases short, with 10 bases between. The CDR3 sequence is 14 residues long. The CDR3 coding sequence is TGTGCCAGCAGTAGGGGGGCTATGAACACTGAAGCTTTCTTT. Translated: CASSRGAMNTEAFF.

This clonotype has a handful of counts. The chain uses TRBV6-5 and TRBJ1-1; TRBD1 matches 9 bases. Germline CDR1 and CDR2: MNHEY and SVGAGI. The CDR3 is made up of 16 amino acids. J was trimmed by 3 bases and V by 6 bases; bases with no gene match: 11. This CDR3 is CASRPTSDRGDTEAFF. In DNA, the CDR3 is TGTGCCAGCAGACCGACTTCGGACAGGGGAGACACTGAAGCTTTCTTT.

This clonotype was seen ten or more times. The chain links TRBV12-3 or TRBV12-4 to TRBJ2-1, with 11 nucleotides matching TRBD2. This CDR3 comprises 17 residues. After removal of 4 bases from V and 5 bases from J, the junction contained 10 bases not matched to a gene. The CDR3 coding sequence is TGTGCCAGCAGTTATATCCCCGGGACTAGCGGCCACAATGAGCAGTTCTTC. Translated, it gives CASSYIPGTSGHNEQFF.

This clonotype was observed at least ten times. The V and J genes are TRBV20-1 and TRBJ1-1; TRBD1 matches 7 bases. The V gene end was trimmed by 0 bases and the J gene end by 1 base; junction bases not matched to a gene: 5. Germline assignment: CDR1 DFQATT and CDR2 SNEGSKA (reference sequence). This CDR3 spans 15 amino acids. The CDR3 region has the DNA TGCAGTGCTAGAGATCTCGGGACAGCGAACACTGAAGCTTTCTTT. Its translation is CSARDLGTANTEAFF.

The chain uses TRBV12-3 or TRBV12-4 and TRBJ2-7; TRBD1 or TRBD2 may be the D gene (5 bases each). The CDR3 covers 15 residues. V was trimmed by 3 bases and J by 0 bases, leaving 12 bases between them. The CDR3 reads CASSLGVLSSYEQYF. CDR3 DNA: TGTGCCAGCAGTTTGGGGGTTTTAAGCTCCTACGAGCAGTACTTC.

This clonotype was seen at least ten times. The DNA of the CDR3 is TGTGCCAGCAGCTTAGTGGTCCGTGGTGAGCAGTTCTTC. Amino acid sequence: CASSLVVRGEQFF. The chain is built from TRBV7-2 and TRBJ2-1; D gene ambiguous. CDR1 and CDR2 (germline): SGHTA, FQGNSA. The CDR3 is 13 amino acids. Trimming shortened V by 1 base and J by 9 bases, and 10 bases separated the two germline ends.

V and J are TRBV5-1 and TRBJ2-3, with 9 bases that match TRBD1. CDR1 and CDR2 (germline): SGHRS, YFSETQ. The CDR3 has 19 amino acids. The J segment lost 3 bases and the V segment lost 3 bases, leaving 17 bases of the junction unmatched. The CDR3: CASSYPISRVDRGTDTQYF. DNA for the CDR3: TGCGCCAGCAGCTATCCAATATCCCGAGTGGACAGGGGAACAGATACGCAGTATTTT. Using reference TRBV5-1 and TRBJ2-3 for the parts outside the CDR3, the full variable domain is KAGVTQTPRYLIKTRGQQVTLSCSPISGHRSVSWYQQTPGQGLQFLFEYFSETQRNKGNFPGRFSGRQFSNSRSEMNVSTLELGDSALYLCASSYPISRVDRGTDTQYFGPGTRLTVL.

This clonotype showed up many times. CDR3 amino acids: CASRLQGAGGYTF. The CDR3 DNA sequence: TGTGCCAGCAGACTACAGGGGGCTGGTGGCTACACCTTC. The chain has TRBV12-3 or TRBV12-4 and TRBJ1-2, with TRBD1 matching 9 bases. This CDR3 has 13 amino acids. V lost 6 bases, J lost 7 bases, and 6 bases stayed unmatched.

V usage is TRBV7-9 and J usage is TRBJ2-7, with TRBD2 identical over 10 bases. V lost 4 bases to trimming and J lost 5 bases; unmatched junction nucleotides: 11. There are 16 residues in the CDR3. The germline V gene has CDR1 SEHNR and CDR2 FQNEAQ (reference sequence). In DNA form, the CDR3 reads TGTGCCAGCAGCTCCAGAGGGCTAGCGGGAGTGAACGAGCAGTACTTC. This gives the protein CASSSRGLAGVNEQYF.

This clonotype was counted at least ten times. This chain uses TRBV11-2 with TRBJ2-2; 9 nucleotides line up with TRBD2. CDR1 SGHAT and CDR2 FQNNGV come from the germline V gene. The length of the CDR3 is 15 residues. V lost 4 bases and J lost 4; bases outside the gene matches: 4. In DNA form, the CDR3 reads TGTGCCAGCAGCTCTGGACTAGCGATCACCGGGGAGCTGTTTTTT. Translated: CASSSGLAITGELFF.

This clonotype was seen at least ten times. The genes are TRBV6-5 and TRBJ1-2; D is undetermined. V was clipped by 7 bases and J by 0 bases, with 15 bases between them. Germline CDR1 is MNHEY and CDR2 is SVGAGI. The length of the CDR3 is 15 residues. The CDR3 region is CASTPDWAANYGYTF. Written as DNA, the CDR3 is TGTGCCAGCACCCCTGATTGGGCCGCTAACTATGGCTACACCTTC.

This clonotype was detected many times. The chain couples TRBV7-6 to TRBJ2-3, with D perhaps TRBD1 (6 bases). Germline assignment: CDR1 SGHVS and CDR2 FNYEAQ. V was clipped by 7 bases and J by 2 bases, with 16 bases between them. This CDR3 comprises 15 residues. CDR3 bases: TGTGCCAGCACCCTGCAGGGGCAGCACACAGATACGCAGTATTTT. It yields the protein CASTLQGQHTDTQYF.

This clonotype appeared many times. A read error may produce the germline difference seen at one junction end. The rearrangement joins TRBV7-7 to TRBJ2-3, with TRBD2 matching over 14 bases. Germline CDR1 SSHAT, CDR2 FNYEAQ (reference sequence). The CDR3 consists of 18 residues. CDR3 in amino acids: CASSPHPGTSGSRDTQYF. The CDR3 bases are TGTGCTAGCAGCCCACACCCCGGGACTAGCGGGAGTCGGGATACGCAGTATTTT. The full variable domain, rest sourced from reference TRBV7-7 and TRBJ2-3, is GAGVSQSPRYKVTKRGQDVTLRCDPISSHATLYWYQQALGQGPEFLTYFNYEAQPDKSGLPSDRFSAERPEGSISTLTIQRTEQRDSAMYRCASSPHPGTSGSRDTQYFGPGTRLTVL.

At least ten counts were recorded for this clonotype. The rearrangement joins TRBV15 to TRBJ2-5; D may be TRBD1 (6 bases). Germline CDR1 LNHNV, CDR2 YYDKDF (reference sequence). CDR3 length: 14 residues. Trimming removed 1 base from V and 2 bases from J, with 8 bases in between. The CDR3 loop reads CATSRGTVQETQYF. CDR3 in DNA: TGTGCCACCAGCAGAGGGACAGTACAAGAGACCCAGTACTTC.

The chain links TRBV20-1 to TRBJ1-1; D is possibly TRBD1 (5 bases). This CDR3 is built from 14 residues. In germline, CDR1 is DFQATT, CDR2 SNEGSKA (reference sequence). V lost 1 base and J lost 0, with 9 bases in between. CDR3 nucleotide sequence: TGCAGTGCTAGAGTGCCAGGGATGAACACTGAAGCTTTCTTT. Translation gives CSARVPGMNTEAFF.